Presented here are 8 T cell receptor beta chains from one specimen sequenced in a study of T cell responses to AZD1222 COVID-19 vaccine (dated by TCRdb to the early 2020s). The library was made by the immunoSEQ multiplex PCR assay. TCRdb carries this immuneACCESS record with in-frame sequences only. Its versions omit some clonotypes, under half of them owing to an unresolved V gene in the studies checked, with the rest unexplained. Here the sample has some 120,000 clones; approximately 82% occur a single time. Jointly, the top ten make up 27% of the sample. This sample's time point label indicates: about 28 days (+/-7) after the second vaccine dose. This specimen was peripheral blood, taken 28 days after the second AZD1222 dose. The source is an adult who received the AZD1222 COVID-19 vaccine.

The rearrangement joins TRBV5-4 to TRBJ2-4; D gene ambiguous. Deletions cut 0 bases from V and 6 bases from J, with 16 bases between. The CDR3 extends over 16 amino acids. Germline loops: CDR1 SGHNT, CDR2 YYREEE (reference sequence). CDR3 amino acids: CASSLAEVLTTNIQYF. CDR3 in DNA: TGTGCCAGCAGCTTGGCCGAGGTCCTTACTACAAACATTCAGTACTTC.

Here the CDR3 DNA reads TGTGCCAGCTCACCGAAGCGACTGAACACTGAAGCTTTCTTT. Translation gives CASSPKRLNTEAFF. This rearrangement joins TRBV18 to TRBJ1-1; D gene ambiguous. V was clipped by 3 bases and J by 0 bases, with 8 bases between them. This CDR3 is 14 amino acids long. CDR1 and CDR2 from the germline V gene are KGHSH and LQKENI.

The chain is built from TRBV29-1 and TRBJ2-2; D is possibly TRBD1 (5 bases). The CDR3 has 12 residues. V was shortened by 4 bases and J by 5 bases, with 8 bases between the two germline ends. The V gene's germline CDR1 is SQVTM and CDR2 ANQGSEA. Here the CDR3 DNA reads TGCAGCGTTGTCAGGGAAACCGGGGAGCTGTTTTTT. This translates into CSVVRETGELFF.

This chain connects TRBV19 to TRBJ1-3; 9 bases agree with TRBD1. J lost 3 bases, V lost 4 bases, and 4 bases had no gene match. CDR3 length equals 15 residues. Germline assignment: CDR1 LNHDA and CDR2 SQIVND (reference sequence). The CDR3 here is CASSTDRGYGNTIYF. The CDR3 DNA reads as TGTGCCAGTAGTACCGACAGGGGGTATGGAAACACCATATATTTT.

J is TRBJ1-4 and V is TRBV27, with D uncertain. With 7 bases removed from V and 5 bases from J, the gap between germline ends came to 14 bases. CDR1 and CDR2 (germline): MNHEY, SMNVEV (reference sequence). The CDR3 is made up of 14 amino acids. The DNA of the CDR3 is TGTGCCAGCACGTTGCGAGACCCCAATGAAAAACTGTTTTTT. Protein: CASTLRDPNEKLFF. The whole variable domain, remainder taken from reference TRBV27 and TRBJ1-4, is EAQVTQNPRYLITVTGKKLTVTCSQNMNHEYMSWYRQDPGLGLRQIYYSMNVEVTDKGDVPEGYKVSRKEKRNFPLILESPSPNQTSLYFCASTLRDPNEKLFFGSGTQLSVL.

This clone has only one observation. The chain combines TRBV18 with TRBJ1-1, with 7 bases aligning to TRBD1. The germline gives CDR1 KGHSH, CDR2 LQKENI. Losses at the gene ends were 3 bases for V and 5 bases for J; bases not matched to a gene: 9. This CDR3 is 15 amino acids long. The CDR3 is CASSPFRDRETEAFF. As DNA, the CDR3 is TGTGCCAGCTCACCTTTCCGGGACAGAGAGACTGAAGCTTTCTTT.

V gene TRBV9 combines with J gene TRBJ2-1; 10 positions match TRBD2. CDR3 length: 15 residues. Germline lookup yields CDR1 SGDLS and CDR2 YYNGEE. V lost 3 bases, J lost 8 bases, and 8 bases stayed unmatched. The CDR3, as DNA: TGTGCCAGCAGCGAGTTAGCGGGGGGCCTAGATGAGCAGTTCTTC. Protein: CASSELAGGLDEQFF.

The chain uses TRBV6-1 and TRBJ2-6; D gene uncertain. The germline V gene encodes CDR1 MNHNS and CDR2 SASEGT. Trimming removed 1 base at V and 1 base at J, with 5 bases between. This CDR3 region has 15 residues. The CDR3 loop is CASSEVGSGANVLTF. CDR3 nucleotides: TGTGCCAGCAGTGAAGTAGGGTCTGGGGCCAACGTCCTGACTTTC.